One sample yielded the 24 T cell receptor beta chains listed below, sequenced in a study of radiotherapy plus CTLA-4 blockade in lung cancer. Produced via immunoSEQ multiplex PCR; TCRdb's table is partial and in-frame only. The sample carries 57,000 or so clones, 77% recorded once. The input for sequencing was peripheral blood, taken from a patient treated with radiotherapy plus ipilimumab. The receptors shown here come from a human donor with non-small cell lung cancer who had a complete response to radiotherapy plus ipilimumab.

This clone was seen a handful of times. This rearrangement joins TRBV5-1 to TRBJ2-1; TRBD2 agrees at 8 bases. The CDR3 length is 16 residues. CDR1 is SGHRS, CDR2 YFSETQ, per germline. The V and J ends lost 1 base and 3 bases, in that order; junction bases with no gene match: 6. In DNA form, the CDR3 reads TGCGCCAGCAGCTTGTCTGTGACTAGCGACTACAATGAGCAGTTCTTC. This translates into CASSLSVTSDYNEQFF.

The chain's CDR3 is CARSLANRTLFNQPQHF. DNA for the CDR3: TGTGCCAGAAGCTTGGCGAACAGGACCCTTTTCAATCAGCCCCAGCATTTT. The chain combines TRBV5-3 with TRBJ1-5; maybe TRBD1 (5 bases). TRBV5-3 is an ORF, with its function uncertain. Trimming removed 0 bases at V and 3 bases at J, with 16 bases between. CDR3 length equals 17 residues.

The chain uses TRBV28 and TRBJ1-2; 9 nucleotides match TRBD1. The CDR3 has 15 residues. In germline, CDR1 is MDHEN, CDR2 SYDVKM. The V gene end was trimmed by 2 bases and the J gene end by 2 bases; junction bases not matched to a gene: 3. The CDR3: CASSLRDRVNYGYTF. CDR3 nucleotides: TGTGCCAGCAGTTTACGGGACAGGGTGAACTATGGCTACACCTTC.

The chain couples TRBV28 to TRBJ1-5; D not certain. V lost 5 bases and J 0 bases, leaving 14 bases between the germline ends. The CDR3 length is 16 residues. Germline CDR1 reads MDHEN; CDR2 reads SYDVKM. For the CDR3, the DNA is TGTGCCAGCAGTCCACCGACGGATACTAGCAATCAGCCCCAGCATTTT. Translating it yields CASSPPTDTSNQPQHF.

The J gene is TRBJ1-3, the V gene TRBV25-1; D may be TRBD1 (5 bases). The CDR3 covers 15 residues. The germline V gene encodes CDR1 MGHDK and CDR2 SYGVNS. V was clipped by 4 bases and J by 0 bases, with 10 bases between them. CDR3 nucleotides: TGTGCCAGCAGTGTCGGGACTTACTCTGGAAACACCATATATTTT. Protein product: CASSVGTYSGNTIYF.

The chain links TRBV12-5 to TRBJ1-3; weak D call: TRBD1 (5 bases). The CDR3 has 15 amino acids. Germline CDR1 is LGHNT and CDR2 is FRNRAP. The ends were cut back, 1 base at V and 5 bases at J, with 12 bases in the middle. CDR3 in amino acids: CASGLAGSSRNTIYF. The CDR3 DNA follows: TGTGCTAGTGGTTTGGCAGGGAGCAGTAGAAACACCATATATTTT.

The CDR3 coding sequence is TGTGCCAGCAGGGGGGATAGCAATCAGCCCCAGCATTTT. This gives the protein CASRGDSNQPQHF. This rearrangement joins TRBV2 to TRBJ1-5; the D gene is possibly TRBD1 (5 bases). The CDR3 is 13 residues long. V shed 6 bases and J shed 0 bases, with 6 bases lying between them. Germline values: CDR1 SNHLY, CDR2 FYNNEI.

V usage is TRBV7-2 and J usage is TRBJ2-1; maybe TRBD1 (5 bases). V was trimmed by 5 bases and J by 14 bases, leaving 16 bases between them. The CDR3 loop spans 12 amino acids. Germline V gene sequence: CDR1 SGHTA, CDR2 FQGNSA. The CDR3: CASSPRAGMEFF. The DNA of the CDR3 is TGTGCCAGCAGCCCAAGGGCAGGGATGGAGTTCTTC.

The V gene is TRBV2, the J gene TRBJ2-1; 9 bases map to TRBD2. V was clipped by 3 bases and J by 0 bases; unmatched bases: 6. CDR1 is SNHLY and CDR2 is FYNNEI in the germline V gene. The CDR3 is made up of 17 amino acids. The CDR3 region has the DNA TGTGCCAGCAGTGACACTAGCGGGTACAGCTCCTACAATGAGCAGTTCTTC. Translation: CASSDTSGYSSYNEQFF.

This clone was counted between two and nine times. The chain carries TRBV4-3 and TRBJ1-4; 8 bases agree with TRBD1. CDR1 LGHNA and CDR2 YSLEER come from the germline V gene. J was trimmed by 8 bases and V by 1 base; bases with no gene match: 6. The CDR3 extends over 15 amino acids. CDR3 sequence reads: CASSQVGQGSEKLFF. The CDR3 DNA reads TGCGCCAGCAGCCAAGTCGGACAGGGAAGCGAAAAACTGTTTTTT.

This clone showed up just once. The J gene is TRBJ2-5, the V gene TRBV6-5; the D call may be TRBD1 or TRBD2 (5 bases each). There are 13 residues in the CDR3. Germline loops: CDR1 MNHEY, CDR2 SVGAGI. V was clipped by 6 bases and J by 5 bases, with 13 bases between them. CDR3 loop: CASRRRDRETQYF. DNA of the CDR3: TGTGCCAGCAGGCGCCGGGACCGGGAGACCCAGTACTTC.

In its sample, this clone was seen a few times. The rearrangement joins TRBV7-9 to TRBJ2-7; no reliable D call. The CDR3 is 12 residues long. V lost 5 bases and J 2 bases, leaving 7 bases between the germline ends. The germline gives CDR1 SEHNR, CDR2 FQNEAQ (reference sequence). The CDR3, as DNA: TGTGCCAGCAGCGGCAGAACCTACGAGCAGTACGTC. Translation: CASSGRTYEQYV.

This chain links TRBV7-9 with TRBJ2-3; 8 positions agree with TRBD2. This CDR3 spans 15 amino acids. V lost 6 bases, J lost 0 bases, and 5 bases stayed unmatched. Germline CDR1 is SEHNR and CDR2 is FQNEAQ (reference sequence). The CDR3 here is CASSPSGQSTDTQYF. CDR3 nucleotides: TGTGCCAGCAGTCCTAGCGGGCAAAGCACAGATACGCAGTATTTT. The whole variable domain, remainder taken from reference TRBV7-9 and TRBJ2-3, is DTGVSQNPRHKITKRGQNVTFRCDPISEHNRLYWYRQTLGQGPEFLTYFQNEAQLEKSRLLSDRFSAERPKGSFSTLEIQRTEQGDSAMYLCASSPSGQSTDTQYFGPGTRLTVL.

DNA of the CDR3: TGTGCCAGTAGTATCGTCGGAACACAAGAGACCCAGTACTTC. This sequence encodes CASSIVGTQETQYF. V usage is TRBV19 and J usage is TRBJ2-5; D unresolved. The V end lost 3 bases, the J end lost 2 bases, and 10 bases lay between the germline ends. Germline CDR1 reads LNHDA; CDR2 reads SQIVND (reference sequence). The CDR3 consists of 14 residues.

V usage is TRBV15 and J usage is TRBJ2-1; D is possibly TRBD1 (7 bases). V shed 5 bases and J shed 6 bases, with 26 bases lying between them. Germline assignment: CDR1 LNHNV and CDR2 YYDKDF (reference sequence). CDR3 length: 18 residues. This CDR3 is CATSAGGRGRTITNEQFF. In DNA form, the CDR3 reads TGTGCCACCAGCGCAGGGGGACGTGGGAGGACTATAACCAATGAGCAGTTCTTC.

This clone was picked up a small number of times. The V call is TRBV5-6, the J call TRBJ2-7; D possibly corresponds to TRBD1 (6 bases). The CDR3 is 13 amino acids. The ends were cut back, 3 bases at V and 7 bases at J, with 14 bases in the middle. Germline V gene sequence: CDR1 SGHDT, CDR2 YYEEEE. The chain's CDR3 is CASSWGGRGEQYF. The CDR3 bases are TGTGCCAGCAGCTGGGGTGGTAGGGGGGAGCAGTACTTC.

The gene calls are TRBV6-6 and TRBJ2-5, with D hard to call. Per the germline V gene, CDR1 is MNHNY and CDR2 is SVGAGI (reference sequence). Trimming removed 7 bases from V and 4 bases from J, with 13 bases in between. The CDR3 consists of 13 residues. CDR3 bases: TGTGCCAGCACCCGGTCCGTCAGAGAGACCCAGTACTTC. Amino acid sequence: CASTRSVRETQYF.

The chain has TRBV13 and TRBJ2-1, with 8 bases aligning to TRBD2. The CDR3 is made up of 17 amino acids. Germline-derived CDR1 and CDR2 are PRHDT and FYEKMQ (reference sequence). With 4 bases clipped from V and 4 bases from J, the junction kept 12 bases outside the gene matches. The CDR3 loop reads CASSSGGRELRYNEQFF. CDR3 coding DNA: TGTGCCAGCAGCTCGGGGGGGCGGGAGCTGAGGTACAATGAGCAGTTCTTC.

This chain connects TRBV7-2 to TRBJ2-7; D is possibly TRBD1 or TRBD2 (5 bases each). This CDR3 is 13 amino acids long. Looked up from germline, CDR1 is SGHTA and CDR2 is FQGNSA. V was pared by 5 bases and J by 0 bases, with 8 bases between. This CDR3 is CASSVGTSYEQYF. The CDR3, as DNA: TGTGCCAGCAGCGTCGGGACCTCCTACGAGCAGTACTTC.

The chain joins TRBV30 to TRBJ2-3; no reliable D call. V was cut by 3 bases and J by 5 bases, with 6 bases left in between. This CDR3 is 11 amino acids long. CDR1 is GTSNPN, CDR2 SVGIG, per germline (reference sequence). CDR3 coding DNA: TGTGCCTGGAGAATAAGAGATACGCAGTATTTT. Its protein product is CAWRIRDTQYF.

V gene TRBV18 combines with J gene TRBJ2-5, with D perhaps assigned TRBD1 or TRBD2 (5 bases each). The CDR3 sequence is 13 residues long. CDR1 and CDR2 from the germline V gene are KGHSH and LQKENI. The ends were cut back, 2 bases at V and 5 bases at J, with 9 bases in the middle. CDR3 coding DNA: TGTGCCAGCTCACCAATGGGGACGGAGACCCAGTACTTC. Protein: CASSPMGTETQYF.

This chain connects TRBV18 to TRBJ1-2; 7 positions agree with TRBD1. CDR3 length: 14 residues. V lost 3 bases, J lost 8 bases, and 9 bases stayed unmatched. Germline CDR1 reads KGHSH; CDR2 reads LQKENI. The CDR3: CASSPDRVRGGYTF. The CDR3 coding sequence is TGTGCCAGCTCACCCGACAGGGTGAGGGGAGGCTACACCTTC.

This clone was seen only a few times. The chain recombines TRBV7-8 with TRBJ1-3; TRBD1 is a possible D gene (6 bases). Germline CDR1 SGHVS, CDR2 FQNEAQ. The CDR3 loop spans 16 amino acids. The V end lost 5 bases, the J end lost 3 bases, and 17 bases lay between the germline ends. CDR3 protein: CASSPRGQGFGNTIYF. The CDR3 coding sequence is TGTGCCAGCAGCCCTAGAGGCCAGGGGTTTGGAAACACCATATATTTT.

This rearrangement joins TRBV7-6 to TRBJ1-2; D is undetermined. The germline gives CDR1 SGHVS, CDR2 FNYEAQ. V lost 5 bases, J lost 4 bases, and 8 bases lay in between. This CDR3 spans 12 amino acids. The CDR3 region is CASSPEGYGYTF. CDR3 sequence (DNA): TGTGCCAGCAGCCCTGAAGGCTATGGCTACACCTTC.